The 17 T cell receptor beta chains listed next were all sequenced from one sample in a study of blood T cell repertoires in COVID-19. TCRdb's copy holds only in-frame clones and misses some; the assay was immunoSEQ multiplex PCR. The sample consists of a few hundred thousand clones, 70% to 90% of them appearing once. The sequencing input was PBMCs or T cells enriched from blood (not recorded which). Receptors originate from a middle-aged man in a cohort exposed to, infected with or recovered from COVID-19 (not recorded which).

The chain couples TRBV28 to TRBJ2-1; TRBD2 aligns across 9 bases. The CDR3 is 15 amino acids. Germline CDR1 reads MDHEN; CDR2 reads SYDVKM. The junction had 2 bases not matched to a gene; V was cut back by 5 bases and J by 0 bases. This CDR3 is CASSSSGSSYNEQFF. CDR3 coding DNA: TGTGCCAGCAGTAGTAGCGGGAGCTCCTACAATGAGCAGTTCTTC.

Worth noting for this clone: Other DNA sequences in the same sample also yield this CDR3. Here the CDR3 DNA reads TGTGCCAGCTCACCGGGGCAGGGTCGGACTGAAGCTTTCTTT. Its translation is CASSPGQGRTEAFF. This sequence joins TRBV18 and TRBJ1-1; tentative D call: TRBD1 (5 bases). V dropped 3 bases and J dropped 5 bases, with 13 bases sitting between them. CDR3 size: 14 residues. The germline gives CDR1 KGHSH, CDR2 LQKENI.

This rearrangement joins TRBV30 to TRBJ1-5; 10 nucleotides agree with TRBD1. The CDR3 has 17 residues. V dropped 2 bases and J dropped 0; count of bases not matched to a gene: 7. Germline CDR1 GTSNPN, CDR2 SVGIG (reference sequence). The CDR3 region is CAWSNPGQGHSNQPQHF. In nucleotides, the CDR3 is TGTGCCTGGAGTAACCCGGGACAGGGGCATAGCAATCAGCCCCAGCATTTT.

The J gene is TRBJ2-2, the V gene TRBV7-3, with 10 bases aligning to TRBD2. The CDR3 contains 16 residues. The junction had 10 bases not matched to a gene; V was cut back by 5 bases and J by 7 bases. CDR1 and CDR2 (germline): SGHTA, FQGTGA. CDR3 nucleotides: TGTGCCAGCAGCCCGTCTAGCGGGAGACGCGGCGGGGAGCTGTTTTTT. Its translation is CASSPSSGRRGGELFF. Combining the CDR3 with reference TRBV7-3 and TRBJ2-2 gives the whole variable domain GAGVSQTPSNKVTEKGKYVELRCDPISGHTALYWYRQSLGQGPEFLIYFQGTGAADDSGLPNDRFFAVRPEGSVSTLKIQRTERGDSAVYLCASSPSSGRRGGELFFGEGSRLTVL.

This chain uses TRBV11-2 with TRBJ1-3; D ambiguous. Trimming removed 4 bases at V and 0 bases at J, with 10 bases between. CDR3 length: 15 residues. Germline CDR1 and CDR2: SGHAT and FQNNGV. The CDR3 reads CASSSLRGSGNTIYF. The CDR3 coding sequence is TGTGCCAGCAGCTCCCTGCGGGGCTCTGGAAACACCATATATTTT.

This chain's CDR3 is CATTHRLGRSYNEQFF. In DNA, the CDR3 is TGTGCCACCACCCACCGACTAGGTCGGTCCTACAATGAGCAGTTCTTC. The V call is TRBV5-5, the J call TRBJ2-1; TRBD2 might be the D (6 bases). V gave up 9 bases and J gave up 1 base, with 20 bases separating them. The CDR3 is 16 residues long. From germline, CDR1 is SGHKS and CDR2 YYEKEE (reference sequence).

This clone occurred once. The chain links TRBV3-1 (or the pseudogene TRBV3-2) to TRBJ2-1; 10 nucleotides match TRBD1. The CDR3 is made up of 15 amino acids. CDR1 LGHDT and CDR2 YNNKEL come from the germline V gene (reference sequence). V lost 5 bases to trimming and J lost 8 bases; unmatched junction nucleotides: 9. The CDR3 reads CASSSRDRGLDEQFF. The CDR3 DNA follows: TGTGCCAGCAGCTCACGGGACAGGGGTTTGGATGAGCAGTTCTTC.

The rearrangement uses TRBV4-2 and TRBJ2-7; 10 bases match TRBD2. V was pared by 5 bases and J by 6 bases, with 7 bases of the junction left unmatched. The CDR3 sequence is 14 residues long. CDR1 is LGHNA, CDR2 YNFKEQ, per germline. CDR3 sequence: CASSSGLAGAEQYF. The CDR3 DNA reads as TGTGCCAGCAGCTCCGGGCTAGCGGGAGCCGAGCAGTACTTC.

The J gene is TRBJ1-3, the V gene TRBV30; D gene ambiguous. The CDR3 length is 15 residues. Trimming took 2 bases from V and 9 from J, leaving 20 bases between them. Germline assignment: CDR1 GTSNPN and CDR2 SVGIG (reference sequence). CDR3 residues: CAWSPGYSLESTIYF. CDR3 coding DNA: TGTGCCTGGAGTCCAGGTTACTCTCTGGAAAGCACCATATATTTT.

The chain employs TRBV4-1 and TRBJ2-7; 7 bases match TRBD2. CDR1 MGHRA and CDR2 YSYEKL come from the germline V gene. The CDR3 covers 16 residues. Germline trimming cut 6 bases from V and 2 bases from J; bases unmatched to any gene: 13. As DNA, the CDR3 is TGCGCCAGCAGTGAAGGGGTGGCGGGGGTAACCTACGAGCAGTACTTC. Encoded protein: CASSEGVAGVTYEQYF.

A word on this clone: Other DNA sequences in this specimen translate into the identical CDR3. V and J are TRBV30 and TRBJ1-1, with D unclear. V was pared by 0 bases and J by 0 bases, with 8 bases between. The CDR3 runs to 14 residues. CDR1 and CDR2 from the germline V gene are GTSNPN and SVGIG (reference sequence). The CDR3 is CAWSVLGLNTEAFF. The CDR3 DNA reads TGTGCCTGGAGTGTACTAGGTCTGAACACTGAAGCTTTCTTT.

The chain joins TRBV18 to TRBJ2-3; D might be TRBD1 (6 bases). The CDR3 sequence is 15 residues long. The V end was cut by 3 bases, the J end by 4 bases, with 14 bases between. Per the germline V gene, CDR1 is KGHSH and CDR2 is LQKENI. In DNA, the CDR3 is TGTGCCAGCTCACCTACCGCAGGGGTATCAGATACGCAGTATTTT. Translating it yields CASSPTAGVSDTQYF.

This clone was detected a few times. The V call is TRBV3-1 (or the pseudogene TRBV3-2), the J call TRBJ1-6, with D maybe TRBD1 (5 bases). Trimming pared 1 base from V and 2 bases from J, leaving 6 bases between. This CDR3 has 15 residues. Germline V gene sequence: CDR1 LGHDT, CDR2 YNNKEL (reference sequence). The CDR3 region is CASSQGGAYNSPLHF. CDR3 DNA sequence: TGTGCCAGCAGCCAAGGGGGGGCCTATAATTCACCCCTCCACTTT.

The V and J genes are TRBV7-3 and TRBJ1-1; tentatively, D is TRBD1 (5 bases). The CDR3 totals 13 residues. The germline V gene has CDR1 SGHTA and CDR2 FQGTGA. The V gene lost 5 bases and the J gene lost 2 bases, with 9 bases spanning the gap. DNA for the CDR3: TGTGCCAGCAGCCTGGACAAAAACACTGAAGCTTTCTTT. Translating it yields CASSLDKNTEAFF.

The chain recombines TRBV7-3 with TRBJ1-1, with D hard to call. CDR3 size: 15 residues. The V end lost 2 bases, the J end lost 3 bases, and 13 bases lay between the germline ends. Germline CDR1 is SGHTA and CDR2 is FQGTGA. CDR3 residues: CASSLGPAAYTEAFF. The CDR3 DNA is TGTGCCAGCAGCTTAGGGCCGGCAGCCTACACTGAAGCTTTCTTT. The full variable domain, in which reference TRBV7-3 and TRBJ1-1 provide the parts outside the CDR3, is GAGVSQTPSNKVTEKGKYVELRCDPISGHTALYWYRQSLGQGPEFLIYFQGTGAADDSGLPNDRFFAVRPEGSVSTLKIQRTERGDSAVYLCASSLGPAAYTEAFFGQGTRLTVV.

The J gene is TRBJ2-6, the V gene TRBV9, with 8 bases fitting TRBD1. This CDR3 has 17 residues. J was trimmed by 0 bases and V by 3 bases; bases with no gene match: 5. Per the germline V gene, CDR1 is SGDLS and CDR2 is YYNGEE. The CDR3 region is CASSGGTGHSGANVLTF. The CDR3 DNA is TGTGCCAGCAGCGGCGGGACAGGCCACTCTGGGGCCAACGTCCTGACTTTC.

The sample holds one count of this clone. The chain recombines TRBV7-9 with TRBJ1-5; 9 bases map to TRBD1. Germline trimming cut 5 bases from V and 5 bases from J; bases unmatched to any gene: 4. CDR1 and CDR2 (germline): SEHNR, FQNEAQ (reference sequence). The CDR3 length is 14 residues. CDR3 sequence reads: CASSPGTGYQPQHF. The CDR3 bases are TGTGCCAGCAGCCCCGGGACAGGGTATCAGCCCCAGCATTTT. Together with reference TRBV7-9 and TRBJ1-5, the CDR3 gives the full variable domain: DTGVSQNPRHKITKRGQNVTFRCDPISEHNRLYWYRQTLGQGPEFLTYFQNEAQLEKSRLLSDRFSAERPKGSFSTLEIQRTEQGDSAMYLCASSPGTGYQPQHFGDGTRLSIL.